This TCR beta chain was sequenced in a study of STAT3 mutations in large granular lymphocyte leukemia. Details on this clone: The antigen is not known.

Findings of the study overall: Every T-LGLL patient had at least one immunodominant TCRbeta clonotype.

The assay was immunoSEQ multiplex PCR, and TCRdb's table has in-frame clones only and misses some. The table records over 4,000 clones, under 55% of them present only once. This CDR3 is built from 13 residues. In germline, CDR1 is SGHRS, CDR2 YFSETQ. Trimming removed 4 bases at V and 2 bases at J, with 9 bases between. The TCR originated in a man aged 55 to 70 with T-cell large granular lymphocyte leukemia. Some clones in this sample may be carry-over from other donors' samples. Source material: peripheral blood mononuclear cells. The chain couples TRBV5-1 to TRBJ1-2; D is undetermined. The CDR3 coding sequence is TGCGCCAGCAGCCCGCAGCCGAACTATGGCTACACCTTC. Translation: CASSPQPNYGYTF.